Listed here is a single TCR beta chain. Authors' analysis steps: The authors estimated nucleated cell counts from reference gene primer amplification. Libraries were prepared by immunoSEQ multiplex PCR; TCRdb keeps only in-frame clonotypes and omits some of them. The V and J calls and clone size are taken from that table; D and trimming were inferred from the DNA. The sample lists over 150,000 clones, approximately 80% seen once, with about 6.9% in the top ten. This CDR3 is 13 amino acids long. The germline V and J ends were trimmed by 2 bases and 5 bases, with 7 bases remaining between them. The data were obtained in a study of blood T cell repertoires in COVID-19. Across the whole study: There were acute and convalescent COVID-19 samples, and they came from the United States, Italy and Spain.

The chain carries TRBV12-3 or TRBV12-4 and TRBJ1-3; D is undetermined. Sequenced input: peripheral blood. This clonotype was sampled from a human donor with acute or convalescent COVID-19. The donor label of this sample is uncertain. CDR3 region: CASSLTTRNTIYF. In DNA form, the CDR3 reads TGTGCCAGCAGTTTAACGACTCGAAACACCATATATTTT.